The clone carrying this T cell receptor beta chain was picked up a small number of times. Antigen specificity is unknown. The data are from a study of cytomegalovirus exposure and HLA in healthy donors. Study-level results: The availability of immune exposure information extended only to CMV serostatus. By a later analysis, the bulk of CMV-associated TCR beta chains appeared HLA-restricted. A later analysis reported that several of the most significant clusters appeared to be linked to common viral pathogens, among them Epstein-Barr virus. Accounts indicate the classifier identified cytomegalovirus status with strong specificity and sensitivity.

The CDR3 contains 15 residues. Trimming at V came to 2 bases and at J to 2 bases, leaving 2 bases not matched to a gene. From germline, CDR1 is MNHNS and CDR2 SASEGT. The PCR used 60 Vbeta and 13 Jbeta primers. Clones were read by immunoSEQ multiplex PCR, and TCRdb kept only the in-frame ones, dropping some. Here the sample spans over 150,000 clones, 77% being singletons. The rearrangement links TRBV6-1 to TRBJ2-7; 11 nucleotides match TRBD2. This TCR was recovered from a woman in her thirties in good health and CMV-seropositive. The sample taken for sequencing was PBMCs. In DNA, the CDR3 is TGTGCCAGCAGTGAATTACTAGCGGGGGCCTACGAGCAGTACTTC. This sequence encodes CASSELLAGAYEQYF.